Each of the 10 T cell receptor beta chains below was sequenced from the same sample in a study of T cell responses to AZD1222 COVID-19 vaccine. Sequenced by immunoSEQ multiplex PCR; TCRdb stores in-frame clones only, minus some. The sample comprises about 73,000 clones, nearly 90% of which are singletons, and about 9.3% rests with the top ten. Specimen: peripheral blood, collected 28 days after the second AZD1222 dose. These receptors were taken from an adult who received the AZD1222 COVID-19 vaccine.

This clone occurred once. The chain couples TRBV27 to TRBJ2-7, with D possibly called TRBD1 or TRBD2 (5 bases each). This CDR3 spans 13 amino acids. Germline V gene lookup returns CDR1 MNHEY and CDR2 SMNVEV (reference sequence). V gave up 6 bases and J gave up 0 bases, with 9 bases separating them. CDR3 sequence (DNA): TGTGCCAGCAGGAGGGACGGCTCCTACGAGCAGTACTTC. Protein product: CASRRDGSYEQYF.

The chain couples TRBV10-1 to TRBJ2-5, with TRBD2 identical over 12 bases. Trimming removed 3 bases from V and 0 bases from J; junction bases left unmatched: 5. This CDR3 contains 17 residues. The V gene's germline CDR1 is WNHNN and CDR2 SYGVQD (reference sequence). For the CDR3, the DNA is TGCGCCAGCAGTGATCGGCTAGCGGGGGGGTACCAAGAGACCCAGTACTTC. It yields the protein CASSDRLAGGYQETQYF.

V gene TRBV7-2 combines with J gene TRBJ1-4; 8 bases line up with TRBD1. Germline V gene lookup returns CDR1 SGHTA and CDR2 FQGNSA. V trimming: 7 bases; J trimming: 10 bases; junction bases outside the gene matches: 8. This CDR3 is built from 13 residues. This chain's CDR3 is CASTFGQGGKLFF. CDR3 bases: TGTGCCAGCACCTTCGGACAGGGTGGAAAACTGTTTTTT. The full variable domain, with the rest looked up from reference TRBV7-2 and TRBJ1-4, is GAGVSQSPSNKVTEKGKDVELRCDPISGHTALYWYRQSLGQGLEFLIYFQGNSAPDKSGLPSDRFSAERTGGSVSTLTIQRTQQEDSAVYLCASTFGQGGKLFFGSGTQLSVL.

V is TRBV21-1 and J is TRBJ2-7. TRBV21-1 is a pseudogene. The CDR3 loop spans 14 amino acids. CDR3 DNA sequence: TGTGCCAGCAGCTGGGACCGGAGCTCCTACGAGCAGTACTTC. Translation: CASSWDRSSYEQYF.

The chain joins TRBV28 to TRBJ2-5; 7 positions agree with TRBD2. CDR3 length equals 14 residues. V was pared by 4 bases and J by 5 bases, with 7 bases of the junction left unmatched. Germline CDR1 and CDR2: MDHEN and SYDVKM. The CDR3 loop reads CASSSPGGWETQYF. The CDR3, as DNA: TGTGCCAGCAGTTCGCCGGGGGGATGGGAGACCCAGTACTTC. Variable domain in full (rest from reference TRBV28 and TRBJ2-5): DVKVTQSSRYLVKRTGEKVFLECVQDMDHENMFWYRQDPGLGLRLIYFSYDVKMKEKGDIPEGYSVSREKKERFSLILESASTNQTSMYLCASSSPGGWETQYFGPGTRLLVL.

This rearrangement joins TRBV11-3 to TRBJ1-5, with 11 bases matching TRBD1. V dropped 0 bases and J dropped 7; count of bases not matched to a gene: 2. This CDR3 spans 15 amino acids. The germline CDR1 and CDR2 sequences are SGHNT and YENEEA. CDR3 loop: CASSLDGDRGQPQHF. The CDR3 DNA follows: TGTGCCAGCAGCTTAGACGGGGACAGGGGGCAGCCCCAGCATTTT.

The V call is TRBV4-1, the J call TRBJ1-1, with D tentatively TRBD1 (6 bases). The CDR3 runs to 17 residues. The V gene's germline CDR1 is MGHRA and CDR2 YSYEKL. Trimming left V 0 bases short and J 0 bases short, with 14 bases between. Written as DNA, the CDR3 is TGCGCCAGCAGCCAAGATCAAAGGGGGTACCTGAACACTGAAGCTTTCTTT. Protein sequence: CASSQDQRGYLNTEAFF.

The chain recombines TRBV6-1 with TRBJ1-5, with 7 bases lining up with TRBD1. The CDR3 totals 16 residues. Per germline, CDR1 MNHNS and CDR2 SASEGT. The V gene end was trimmed by 2 bases and the J gene end by 6 bases; junction bases not matched to a gene: 10. Here the CDR3 reads CASSESLAGGIQPQHF. For the CDR3, the DNA is TGTGCCAGCAGTGAATCCCTCGCAGGGGGTATTCAGCCCCAGCATTTT.

The rearrangement uses TRBV5-1 and TRBJ2-5, with no clear D. Germline assignment: CDR1 SGHRS and CDR2 YFSETQ. V was cut by 4 bases and J by 5 bases, with 21 bases left in between. CDR3 length equals 16 residues. The DNA of the CDR3 is TGCGCCAGCAGCAAGTTGATAGACCCGGTCGGGGAGACCCAGTACTTC. Its protein product is CASSKLIDPVGETQYF.

The CDR3 sequence is CASSFSGQGILTSYEQYF. CDR3 nucleotides: TGTGCCAGCAGTTTTTCCGGACAGGGAATACTTACTAGCTACGAGCAGTACTTC. The chain uses TRBV28 and TRBJ2-7; 8 bases line up with TRBD1. This CDR3 has 18 residues. CDR1 MDHEN and CDR2 SYDVKM come from the germline V gene. Trimming at V came to 3 bases and at J to 3 bases, leaving 16 bases not matched to a gene.